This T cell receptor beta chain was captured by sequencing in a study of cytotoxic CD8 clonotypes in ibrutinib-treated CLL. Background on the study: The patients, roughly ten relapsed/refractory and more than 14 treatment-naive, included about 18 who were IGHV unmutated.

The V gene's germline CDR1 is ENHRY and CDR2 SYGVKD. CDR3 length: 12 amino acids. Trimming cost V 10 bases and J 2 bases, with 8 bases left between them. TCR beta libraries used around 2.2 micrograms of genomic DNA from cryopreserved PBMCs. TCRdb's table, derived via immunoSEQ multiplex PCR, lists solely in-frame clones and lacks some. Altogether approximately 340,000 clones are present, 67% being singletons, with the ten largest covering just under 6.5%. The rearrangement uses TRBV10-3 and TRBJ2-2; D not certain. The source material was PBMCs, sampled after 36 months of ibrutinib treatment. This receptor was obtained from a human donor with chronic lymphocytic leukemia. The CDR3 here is CATTLNTGELFF. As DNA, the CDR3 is TGTGCCACCACCCTTAACACCGGGGAGCTGTTTTTT.